This section outlines one T cell receptor (beta chain) sequence together with its context. The data belong to a study of blood T cell repertoires in COVID-19. Whole-study context: Italy, Spain and the United States were the sources of the convalescent and acute COVID-19 samples.

Trimming cost V 6 bases and J 5 bases, with 16 bases left between them. Germline CDR1 is MNHEY and CDR2 is SVGAGI. The CDR3 totals 14 residues. Original processing methods: Amplification of reference gene primers was used by the study to estimate nucleated cell counts. Data came from immunoSEQ multiplex PCR; TCRdb stores just in-frame clones and leaves some out. D and trimming come from the DNA, and the V and J calls and clone size come from that table. The data hold around 230,000 clones, with roughly nine tenths observed a single time. This chain links TRBV6-5 with TRBJ1-1; D call uncertain. Sequences were obtained from PBMCs or T cells enriched from blood (not recorded which). This TCR derives from a woman in her 30s with acute COVID-19. CDR3 nucleotides: TGTGCCAGCAGCTGGCCAGGCGGAGGGACTGAAGCTTTCTTT. As protein: CASSWPGGGTEAFF.